Given below is one TCR beta chain in context. TCRdb's table, derived via immunoSEQ multiplex PCR, lists solely in-frame clones and lacks some. The sample gives roughly 38,000 clones, 45% to 50% of which show up once; approximately 17% is in the top ten. The sample belongs to a study of cytotoxic CD8 clonotypes in ibrutinib-treated CLL. Germline V gives CDR1 DFQATT, CDR2 SNEGSKA (reference sequence). This CDR3 region has 11 residues. Trimming cost V 5 bases and J 8 bases, with 12 bases left between them. The V call is TRBV20-1, the J call TRBJ1-1; D is undetermined. The material sequenced was PBMCs, taken before ibrutinib treatment. This receptor was obtained from a human donor with chronic lymphocytic leukemia. The CDR3 protein is CSALSQIEAFF. The CDR3 coding sequence is TGCAGTGCTCTTTCACAGATAGAAGCTTTCTTT.